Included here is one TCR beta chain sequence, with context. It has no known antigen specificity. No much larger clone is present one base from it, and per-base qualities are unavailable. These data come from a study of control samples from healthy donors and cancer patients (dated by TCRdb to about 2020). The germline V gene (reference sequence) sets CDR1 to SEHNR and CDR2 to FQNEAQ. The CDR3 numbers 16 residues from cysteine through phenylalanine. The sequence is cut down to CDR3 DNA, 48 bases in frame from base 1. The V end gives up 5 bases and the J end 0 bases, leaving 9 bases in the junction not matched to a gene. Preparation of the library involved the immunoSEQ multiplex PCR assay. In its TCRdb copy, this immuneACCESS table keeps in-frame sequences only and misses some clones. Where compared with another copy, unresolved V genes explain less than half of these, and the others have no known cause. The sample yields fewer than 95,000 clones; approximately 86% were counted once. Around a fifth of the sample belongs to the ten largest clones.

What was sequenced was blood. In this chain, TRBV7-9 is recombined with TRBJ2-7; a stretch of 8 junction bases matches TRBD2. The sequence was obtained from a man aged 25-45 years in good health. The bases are TGTGCCAGCAGCCCGGCTGGCGGGGGGACCTCCTACGAGCAGTACTTC. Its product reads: CASSPAGGGTSYEQYF.